The T cell receptor beta chain described here comes from a study of cytomegalovirus exposure and HLA in healthy donors. Notes on the study in general: It was found in a later analysis that first-cohort TCR clusters tended to co-occur in the 130 or so validation repertoires. The study recorded more than 150 TCR beta chains that were cytomegalovirus-associated.

About this clone itself: What it recognizes is unknown.

The study drew the donors from its approximately 120-subject validation cohort, separate from the approximately 700-subject first cohort. The length of the CDR3 is 11 residues. V was cut by 4 bases and J by 6 bases, with 10 bases left in between. The germline V gene has CDR1 SQVTM and CDR2 ANQGSEA. Data came from immunoSEQ multiplex PCR; TCRdb stores just in-frame clones and leaves some out. This sample has some 150,000 clones, with around 84% found just once. The clonotype originates from a human donor in good health. The rearrangement uses TRBV29-1 and TRBJ2-7; tentative D call: TRBD1 (5 bases). The sequenced sample consisted of PBMCs. The CDR3 DNA is TGCAGCGTTGGCACCAGGGCCGAGCAGTACTTC. Protein sequence: CSVGTRAEQYF.